These 16 T cell receptor beta chains share one sample of origin, sequenced in a study of shared clonotypes between healthy human individuals. CD45RO-negative, CCR7-selected cells formed the naive CD8 fraction, which excluded terminally differentiated effector memory CD45RA+ cells. Method: immunoSEQ multiplex PCR; TCRdb's copy keeps in-frame clones and lacks some. The repertoire includes under 850,000 clones, 80% to 95% of them detected once, and nearly 25% sits in the top ten. Input material: naive CD8+ T cells sorted from blood. The receptors derive from a man aged 30 to 45 in good health.

The chain carries TRBV27 and TRBJ1-1; 7 bases agree with TRBD1. CDR1 is MNHEY, CDR2 SMNVEV, per germline (reference sequence). The V segment lost 8 bases and the J segment 0 bases; nucleotides outside the gene matches: 6. The CDR3 extends over 14 amino acids. The CDR3 nucleotides read TGTGCCAGCCGACAGGGCATCATGAACACTGAAGCTTTCTTT. The encoded protein is CASRQGIMNTEAFF.

This rearrangement joins TRBV6-1 to TRBJ2-7, with D hard to call. This CDR3 region has 13 residues. CDR1 and CDR2 (germline): MNHNS, SASEGT. The ends were cut back, 10 bases at V and 3 bases at J, with 16 bases in the middle. CDR3 DNA sequence: TGTGCCACTACCAGGAAAACCGGCTACGAGCAGTACTTC. It codes for CATTRKTGYEQYF.

The table lists this clone with a count of one. V is TRBV28 and J is TRBJ2-7; maybe TRBD1 (7 bases). This CDR3 is built from 16 residues. V shed 8 bases and J shed 0 bases, with 20 bases lying between them. Germline CDR1 reads MDHEN; CDR2 reads SYDVKM. DNA of the CDR3: TGTGCCAGCCGGGGGACAGAAGAGTTTAGCTCCTACGAGCAGTACTTC. It encodes CASRGTEEFSSYEQYF.

The J gene is TRBJ2-1, the V gene TRBV7-8; 8 positions match TRBD2. Per the germline V gene, CDR1 is SGHVS and CDR2 is FQNEAQ. J gave up 5 bases and V 2 bases, and 14 bases lay outside the gene matches. The CDR3 runs 18 residues. This chain's CDR3 is CASSLRLAGPISNNEQFF. The CDR3 DNA reads TGTGCCAGCAGCTTAAGGCTAGCGGGCCCTATATCCAACAATGAGCAGTTCTTC.

V gene TRBV25-1 combines with J gene TRBJ2-2; TRBD1 might be the D (5 bases). CDR1 and CDR2 from the germline V gene are MGHDK and SYGVNS. The CDR3 contains 14 residues. Between the trimmed V and J ends, which lost 4 bases and 5 bases, there was a span of 11 bases. The CDR3 loop is CASSGHQGTGELFF. The DNA of the CDR3 is TGTGCCAGCAGTGGACACCAGGGAACCGGGGAGCTGTTTTTT.

This chain links TRBV5-5 with TRBJ2-7, with D perhaps matching TRBD2 (5 bases). V dropped 2 bases and J dropped 4 bases, with 7 bases sitting between them. CDR1 is SGHKS, CDR2 YYEKEE, per germline (reference sequence). The CDR3 covers 12 residues. The CDR3 DNA reads TGTGCCAGCAGCTTTTCGGGGTACGAGCAGTACTTC. It specifies CASSFSGYEQYF. The whole variable domain, filled in from reference TRBV5-5 and TRBJ2-7, reads DAGVTQSPTHLIKTRGQQVTLRCSPISGHKSVSWYQQVLGQGPQFIFQYYEKEERGRGNFPDRFSARQFPNYSSELNVNALLLGDSALYLCASSFSGYEQYFGPGTRLTVT.

The chain carries TRBV5-6 and TRBJ2-5, with TRBD1 identical over 8 bases. The CDR3 has 16 residues. Germline loops: CDR1 SGHDT, CDR2 YYEEEE. V lost 4 bases to trimming and J lost 4 bases; unmatched junction nucleotides: 12. This CDR3 is CASSLGRTGHGETQYF. CDR3 DNA sequence: TGTGCCAGCAGCCTTGGACGGACAGGGCATGGAGAGACCCAGTACTTC.

The rearrangement joins TRBV7-9 to TRBJ2-1; D not resolved. CDR1 and CDR2 (germline): SEHNR, FQNEAQ (reference sequence). Trimming took off 5 bases at V and 6 bases at J, with 14 bases between the two ends. This CDR3 spans 14 amino acids. CDR3 sequence (DNA): TGTGCCAGCAGCCATTCCGGTTTGGGCAATGAGCAGTTCTTC. Amino acid sequence: CASSHSGLGNEQFF.

The chain has TRBV28 and TRBJ2-5, with D unresolved. Germline V CDR1 and CDR2: MDHEN, SYDVKM. The CDR3 has 13 residues. Trimming stripped 5 bases from V and 5 bases from J, with 12 bases between. The CDR3 spells CASSITGAETQYF. CDR3 coding DNA: TGTGCCAGCAGTATTACGGGCGCCGAGACCCAGTACTTC.

There are a few counts of this clone. The chain recombines TRBV27 with TRBJ1-4; no firm D call. Deletions cut 2 bases from V and 6 bases from J, with 10 bases between. Germline V lookup: CDR1 MNHEY, CDR2 SMNVEV (reference sequence). The CDR3 covers 14 residues. In nucleotides, the CDR3 is TGTGCCAGCAGTTTAATGGGGTCCGATGAAAAACTGTTTTTT. It specifies CASSLMGSDEKLFF. Variable domain in full (rest from reference TRBV27 and TRBJ1-4): EAQVTQNPRYLITVTGKKLTVTCSQNMNHEYMSWYRQDPGLGLRQIYYSMNVEVTDKGDVPEGYKVSRKEKRNFPLILESPSPNQTSLYFCASSLMGSDEKLFFGSGTQLSVL.

CDR3 DNA: TGTGCCAGCGGCCAGGACACCGGGGAGCTGTTTTTT. Its protein is CASGQDTGELFF. V and J are TRBV9 and TRBJ2-2; D not certain. The CDR3 covers 12 residues. CDR1 and CDR2 (germline): SGDLS, YYNGEE. V was trimmed by 7 bases and J by 3 bases, leaving 7 bases between them.

The table lists this clone with a few counts. This sequence joins TRBV7-3 and TRBJ2-1; D is ambiguous. Per germline, CDR1 SGHTA and CDR2 FQGTGA. The CDR3 contains 15 residues. V dropped 2 bases and J dropped 1 base, with 9 bases sitting between them. The CDR3 is CASSLFLDSYNEQFF. As DNA, the CDR3 is TGTGCCAGCAGCTTATTTCTGGATTCCTACAATGAGCAGTTCTTC.

The chain employs TRBV5-6 and TRBJ2-5, with TRBD2 matching over 14 bases. The CDR3 contains 17 residues. Germline CDR1 is SGHDT and CDR2 is YYEEEE. Trimming at V came to 5 bases and at J to 4 bases, leaving 10 bases not matched to a gene. CDR3 nucleotides: TGTGCCAGCAGGGCCGGGACTAGCGGGAGCTGGGGAGAGACCCAGTACTTC. Translating gives CASRAGTSGSWGETQYF.

This chain links TRBV7-2 with TRBJ2-1; 10 positions match TRBD2. J was trimmed by 4 bases and V by 5 bases; bases with no gene match: 5. The V gene's germline CDR1 is SGHTA and CDR2 FQGNSA. The CDR3 extends over 15 amino acids. Written as DNA, the CDR3 is TGTGCCAGCAGCCCCGGGACTAGCGCGTACAATGAGCAGTTCTTC. Protein: CASSPGTSAYNEQFF.

The chain carries TRBV4-1 and TRBJ2-7, with D perhaps matching TRBD2 (7 bases). This CDR3 has 18 residues. Trimming stripped 2 bases from V and 4 bases from J, with 24 bases between. The V gene's germline CDR1 is MGHRA and CDR2 YSYEKL. CDR3 sequence (DNA): TGCGCCAGCAGCCAAATATTTTCAGGAGGGGGAGGGAATTACGAGCAGTACTTC. It codes for CASSQIFSGGGGNYEQYF.

V usage is TRBV11-2 and J usage is TRBJ2-1; D could derive from TRBD1 or TRBD2 (5 bases each). This CDR3 region has 18 residues. V was pared by 3 bases and J by 6 bases, with 24 bases between. From germline, CDR1 is SGHAT and CDR2 FQNNGV. This chain's CDR3 is CASSLVENRGMTVNEQFF. DNA of the CDR3: TGTGCCAGCAGCTTGGTTGAAAACCGGGGCATGACGGTCAATGAGCAGTTCTTC.